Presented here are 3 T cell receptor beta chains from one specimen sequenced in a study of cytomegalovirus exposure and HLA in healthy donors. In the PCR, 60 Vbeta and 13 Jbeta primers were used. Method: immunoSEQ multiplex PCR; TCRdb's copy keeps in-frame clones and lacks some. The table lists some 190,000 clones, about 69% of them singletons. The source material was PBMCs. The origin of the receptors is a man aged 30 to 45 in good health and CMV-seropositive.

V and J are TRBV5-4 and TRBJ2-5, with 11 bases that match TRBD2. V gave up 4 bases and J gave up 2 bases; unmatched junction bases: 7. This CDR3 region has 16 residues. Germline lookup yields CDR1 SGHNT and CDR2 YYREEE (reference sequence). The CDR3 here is CASSPGTSGYQETQYF. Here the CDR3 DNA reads TGTGCCAGCAGCCCCGGGACTAGCGGATATCAAGAGACCCAGTACTTC.

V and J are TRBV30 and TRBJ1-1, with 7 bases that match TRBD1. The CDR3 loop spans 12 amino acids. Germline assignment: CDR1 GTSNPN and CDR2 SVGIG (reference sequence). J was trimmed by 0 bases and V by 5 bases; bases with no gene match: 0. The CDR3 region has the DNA TGTGCCTGGGACAGGGTGAACACTGAAGCTTTCTTT. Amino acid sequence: CAWDRVNTEAFF.

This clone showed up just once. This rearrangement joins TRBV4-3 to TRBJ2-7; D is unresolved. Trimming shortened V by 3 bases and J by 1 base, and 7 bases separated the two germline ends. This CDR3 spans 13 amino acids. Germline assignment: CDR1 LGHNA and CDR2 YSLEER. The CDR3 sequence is CASSHAESYEQYF. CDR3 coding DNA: TGCGCCAGCAGCCATGCAGAATCCTACGAGCAGTACTTC.